Listed here are 20 T cell receptor beta chains from one sample, sequenced in a study of CD8 T cells in Susac syndrome (dated by TCRdb to the late 2010s). The library was produced with the immunoSEQ multiplex PCR assay. RNA was extracted using the RNeasy kit, and about 0.5 to 1 ug of the RNA was reverse transcribed with random hexamers. TCRdb took the public reads, trimmed them with fastp at Q25, ran MiXCR for clone calling and kept in-frame beta chains. Records with the same CDR3 protein are collapsed into one entry carrying the most frequent genes and DNA. The sample has over 150,000 distinct CDR3 sequences on record, about 96% of them singletons. The leading ten clones occupy around 0.085% of the sample. Sequencing was done on a sample of CD4+ T cells from PBMCs. The receptor source for this set is a human donor with multiple sclerosis.

The genes are TRBV20-1 and TRBJ2-7, with 7 positions matching TRBD1. V was pared by 5 bases and J by 0 bases, with 7 bases of the junction left unmatched. Germline assignment: CDR1 DFQATT and CDR2 SNEGSKA (reference sequence). CDR3 length: 14 residues. The CDR3 coding sequence is TGCAGTGCTTATACACGGGACAGCTCCTACGAGCAGTACTTC. Amino acids: CSAYTRDSSYEQYF.

This chain uses TRBV23-1 with TRBJ1-2, with D perhaps matching TRBD1 (5 bases). TRBV23-1 is placed among ORFs of uncertain function. CDR3 length: 17 amino acids. The V and J ends lost 4 bases and 0 bases respectively, with 18 bases between them. In DNA form, the CDR3 reads TGCGCCAGCAGTCTCACGACAGCCCCCCGAGCTAACTATGGCTACACCTTC. Translating gives CASSLTTAPRANYGYTF.

This CDR3 is CASSETSGRIDEQYF. The CDR3 DNA follows: TGTGCCAGCAGCGAGACTAGCGGGAGGATAGACGAGCAGTACTTC. This rearrangement joins TRBV7-9 to TRBJ2-7; TRBD2 agrees at 13 bases. Germline values: CDR1 SEHNR, CDR2 FQNEAQ (reference sequence). J lost 5 bases, V lost 5 bases, and 6 bases had no gene match. This CDR3 spans 15 amino acids. The whole variable domain, remainder taken from reference TRBV7-9 and TRBJ2-7, is DTGVSQNPRHKITKRGQNVTFRCDPISEHNRLYWYRQTLGQGPEFLTYFQNEAQLEKSRLLSDRFSAERPKGSFSTLEIQRTEQGDSAMYLCASSETSGRIDEQYFGPGTRLTVT.

V and J are TRBV20-1 and TRBJ2-5; perhaps TRBD2 as D (5 bases). Trimming took off 7 bases at V and 5 bases at J, with 17 bases between the two ends. From germline, CDR1 is DFQATT and CDR2 SNEGSKA (reference sequence). The CDR3 has 13 amino acids. The CDR3 DNA follows: TGCAGTGGTAGGAATTCCGGGGTGGAGACCCAGTACTTC. It encodes CSGRNSGVETQYF.

The V gene is TRBV20-1, the J gene TRBJ1-5; weak D call: TRBD1 (6 bases). Germline V lookup: CDR1 DFQATT, CDR2 SNEGSKA (reference sequence). Trimming cost V 2 bases and J 9 bases, with 20 bases left between them. The length of the CDR3 is 15 residues. This chain's CDR3 is CSARRDNYSGRPQHF. The DNA for the CDR3 is TGCAGTGCTAGAAGGGACAACTATTCGGGCAGGCCCCAGCATTTT.

The chain combines TRBV30 with TRBJ2-1, with D possibly TRBD1 on 5 matching bases. The CDR3 sequence is 13 residues long. V lost 0 bases, J lost 6 bases, and 9 bases lay in between. Per the germline V gene, CDR1 is GTSNPN and CDR2 is SVGIG (reference sequence). CDR3 nucleotide sequence: TGTGCCTGGAGTGTACAGGTGGGCAATGAGCAGTTCTTC. Amino acid sequence: CAWSVQVGNEQFF.

The chain joins TRBV2 to TRBJ2-3; D is tentatively TRBD1 or TRBD2 (6 bases each). CDR1 SNHLY and CDR2 FYNNEI come from the germline V gene. The CDR3 has 15 amino acids. V lost 7 bases and J lost 6, with 20 bases in between. CDR3 protein: CASTPMGGNRDTQYF. The DNA of the CDR3 is TGTGCCAGCACCCCGATGGGGGGCAACCGGGATACGCAGTATTTT.

This chain links TRBV11-2 with TRBJ2-1, with a tentative D call TRBD1 (5 bases). There are 15 residues in the CDR3. V was trimmed by 6 bases and J by 0 bases, leaving 12 bases between them. In germline, CDR1 is SGHAT, CDR2 FQNNGV. CDR3 in DNA: TGTGCCAGCAGGCAGGGCCCGAGCTCCTACAATGAGCAGTTCTTC. This translates into CASRQGPSSYNEQFF.

This sequence joins TRBV12-3 or TRBV12-4 and TRBJ2-7; D not certain. The CDR3 has 11 residues. V dropped 3 bases and J dropped 9 bases, with 9 bases sitting between them. Written as DNA, the CDR3 is TGTGCCAGCAGTTTGTTTCGGGCGCAGTACTTC. This translates into CASSLFRAQYF.

V is TRBV30 and J is TRBJ2-7; TRBD1 matches 7 bases. Germline V gene sequence: CDR1 GTSNPN, CDR2 SVGIG (reference sequence). V was pared by 3 bases and J by 1 base, with 0 bases of the junction left unmatched. The CDR3 runs to 12 residues. Here the CDR3 DNA reads TGTGCCTGGAGCAGGGGGTCCTACGAGCAGTACTTC. Translated, it gives CAWSRGSYEQYF. Full variable domain (rest looked up from reference TRBV30 and TRBJ2-7): SQTIHQWPATLVQPVGSPLSLECTVEGTSNPNLYWYRQAAGRGLQLLFYSVGIGQISSEVPQNLSASRPQDRQFILSSKKLLLSDSGFYLCAWSRGSYEQYFGPGTRLTVT.

The chain links TRBV13 to TRBJ2-7; D possibly corresponds to TRBD1 (5 bases). Germline V CDR1 and CDR2: PRHDT, FYEKMQ (reference sequence). The CDR3 runs to 14 residues. Trimming cost V 5 bases and J 1 base, with 12 bases left between them. The DNA for the CDR3 is TGTGCCAGCAGCCCCAGAACAGGTTCCTACGAGCAGTACTTC. Translating it yields CASSPRTGSYEQYF.

The chain is built from TRBV23-1 and TRBJ2-7; D is ambiguous. TRBV23-1 is placed among ORFs of uncertain function. Trimming pared 0 bases from V and 5 bases from J, leaving 11 bases between. The CDR3 spans 14 residues. CDR3 sequence (DNA): TGCGCCAGCAGTCAATCGTGTAGGGTCCACGAGCAGTACTTC. Translation gives CASSQSCRVHEQYF.

J is TRBJ2-1 and V is TRBV27, with 9 bases lining up with TRBD2. The V and J ends lost 5 bases and 6 bases, in that order; junction bases with no gene match: 11. The CDR3 totals 16 residues. Per the germline V gene, CDR1 is MNHEY and CDR2 is SMNVEV (reference sequence). The CDR3 protein is CASSLFLAGGGNEQFF. CDR3 nucleotide sequence: TGTGCCAGCAGTCTTTTCTTGGCGGGAGGGGGCAATGAGCAGTTCTTC.

The chain employs TRBV25-1 and TRBJ2-7; 10 bases map to TRBD1. This CDR3 is built from 16 residues. Trimming took 1 base from V and 2 from J; bases not matched to a gene: 5. CDR1 and CDR2 (germline): MGHDK, SYGVNS. The CDR3 loop reads CASSESGQGRTYEQYF. In nucleotides, the CDR3 is TGTGCCAGCAGTGAATCGGGACAGGGGCGCACCTACGAGCAGTACTTC.

The chain couples TRBV9 to TRBJ1-4, with D possibly TRBD1 on 6 matching bases. Trimming removed 0 bases from V and 4 bases from J, with 7 bases in between. Germline CDR1 SGDLS, CDR2 YYNGEE. This CDR3 is 14 amino acids long. CDR3 sequence reads: CASSVDRDNEKLFF. CDR3 nucleotide sequence: TGTGCCAGCAGCGTAGACAGGGATAATGAAAAACTGTTTTTT. Based on the CDR3 plus reference TRBV9 and TRBJ1-4, the full variable domain is DSGVTQTPKHLITATGQRVTLRCSPRSGDLSVYWYQQSLDQGLQFLIQYYNGEERAKGNILERFSAQQFPDLHSELNLSSLELGDSALYFCASSVDRDNEKLFFGSGTQLSVL.

The chain joins TRBV10-1 to TRBJ1-1, with 8 nucleotides matching TRBD1. In germline, CDR1 is WNHNN, CDR2 SYGVQD (reference sequence). The CDR3 loop spans 14 amino acids. V lost 4 bases, J lost 5 bases, and 6 bases stayed unmatched. The CDR3 region is CASSAAQGGTEAFF. The CDR3 DNA reads TGCGCCAGCAGTGCCGCACAGGGGGGAACTGAAGCTTTCTTT.

The chain recombines TRBV24-1 with TRBJ1-5; D is ambiguous. The CDR3 runs to 16 residues. Trimming pared 4 bases from V and 0 bases from J, leaving 12 bases between. Germline-derived CDR1 and CDR2 are KGHDR and SFDVKD. The CDR3 sequence: CATSDPGRASNQPQHF. The CDR3 nucleotides are TGTGCCACCAGTGACCCCGGTCGCGCTAGCAATCAGCCCCAGCATTTT.

The CDR3 loop reads CASSLTTSGRRTDTQYF. The DNA for the CDR3 is TGTGCCAGCAGCTTAACGACTAGCGGGAGACGCACAGATACGCAGTATTTT. This chain uses TRBV7-9 with TRBJ2-3, with 12 positions matching TRBD2. CDR3 length: 17 amino acids. J lost 1 base, V lost 2 bases, and 4 bases had no gene match. CDR1 SEHNR and CDR2 FQNEAQ come from the germline V gene (reference sequence).

The genes are TRBV24-1 and TRBJ1-2; D is unresolved. CDR1 and CDR2 from the germline V gene are KGHDR and SFDVKD. V lost 9 bases and J lost 0, with 19 bases in between. The CDR3 runs to 16 residues. CDR3 protein: CATRSGVAGANYGYTF. CDR3 DNA: TGTGCCACCCGTTCCGGGGTTGCAGGAGCTAACTATGGCTACACCTTC.

CDR3 DNA sequence: TGTGCCAGCAGTTTAATGCGCCACCAGGAGCAGTTCTTC. Translating it yields CASSLMRHQEQFF. The chain carries TRBV12-3 or TRBV12-4 and TRBJ2-1; D gene uncertain. The V gene lost 2 bases and the J gene lost 10 bases, with 12 bases spanning the gap. This CDR3 contains 13 residues.